Reported below is one T cell receptor (beta chain). This clone was counted once. The target of this receptor is not known. Within one base of it there is no much larger clone, and no base qualities were kept. Reading from cysteine to phenylalanine, the CDR3 counts 15 amino acids. Only the CDR3 DNA stays, 45 bases, in frame from base 1. Based on the germline V gene, the CDR1 and CDR2 sequences are KGHSH and LQKENI. V is clipped by 0 bases and J by 5 bases, and the sequence between their germline boundaries is 11 bases long. These data are taken from a study of blood T cell repertoires in COVID-19 (dated by TCRdb to 2018 to 2020). With regard to the full study: Samples from collaborators originated in the United States, Italy and Spain and spanned both the acute and convalescent phases of COVID-19. The material from the prospective study consisted of cDNA or gDNA derived from T cells, B-cell-depleted T cells, or PBMCs. Subjects who had been exposed to COVID-19, were actively infected with it, or had recovered from it provided the deeply sampled blood TCRbeta repertoires that made up the dataset. The repertoires were released in a freely available public database intended as a resource for research on the immune response to SARS-CoV-2. Samples were obtained from the ongoing ImmuneRACE study (first 160 participants) and from 1,200 or so subjects provided by 6 global collaborators. Nearly every sample came with metadata listing a de-identified subject ID, COVID-19 status, age in years and sex. Where HLA class I and class II types were available, the types were taken from metadata supplied by the sample provider, not from assay-based typing.

TCRbeta CDR3 regions were amplified from genomic DNA by means of the immunoSEQ Assay, a bias-controlled multiplex PCR. In the source study's methods: Within the assay, amplification of reference gene primers was used to estimate how many nucleated cells each sample contained. To quantify the absolute abundance of each unique TCRbeta CDR3 rearrangement, sequence reads were collapsed and filtered. For each sample, productive Simpson clonality was calculated by taking the square root of Simpson's diversity index across productive rearrangements. The immuneACCESS repertoire file appears here via TCRdb, limited to in-frame rearrangements. These files lack a portion of the clones; in checked studies, under half of the deficit traces to unresolved V genes, and the cause of the others is not known. That table furnishes V, J and clone size, whereas the DNA furnished D and trimming. Across this sample there are 150,000 to 200,000 clones, with around 89% seen only once. The top ten clones comprise about 2.1% of the sample.

Another Seattle source contributed samples from volunteer blood donors who had recovered from COVID-19. The collaborating institutions used their own protocols to collect whole blood in K2EDTA tubes. For TCRbeta analysis, collaborators shipped samples in one of three forms: frozen whole blood, isolated PBMCs, or DNA extracted from either of those sample types. Study-wide conclusions, independent of this receptor: The amount of clinical and demographic metadata varied by source and participant and was provided uncurated.

The source material was peripheral blood. This receptor chain uses TRBV18 and TRBJ1-5; TRBD1 is possibly the D segment (6 matching bases). The receptor's source is a young man who had recovered from COVID-19. The CDR3 corresponds to CASSPPGGRDQPQHF. The DNA sequence reads TGTGCCAGCTCACCACCGGGGGGGCGAGATCAGCCCCAGCATTTT.